One sample yielded the 2 T cell receptor beta chains listed below, sequenced in a study of control samples from healthy donors and cancer patients. Profiled with immunoSEQ multiplex PCR; TCRdb holds only in-frame clones, not every one. The data contain 130,000 or so clones, more than 80% of them singletons. Specimen: blood. The receptors stem from a man aged 18 to 29 in good health.

This chain's CDR3 is CASSLDLAGLYEQYF. DNA for the CDR3: TGTGCCAGCAGCTTAGATCTCGCAGGGTTATACGAGCAGTACTTC. This chain uses TRBV7-9 with TRBJ2-7, with D possibly matching TRBD1 (5 bases). The CDR3 runs 15 residues. The germline V and J ends were trimmed by 1 base and 4 bases, with 14 bases remaining between them. Germline CDR1 and CDR2: SEHNR and FQNEAQ (reference sequence). Full variable domain (outside the CDR3, taken from reference TRBV7-9 and TRBJ2-7): DTGVSQNPRHKITKRGQNVTFRCDPISEHNRLYWYRQTLGQGPEFLTYFQNEAQLEKSRLLSDRFSAERPKGSFSTLEIQRTEQGDSAMYLCASSLDLAGLYEQYFGPGTRLTVT.

The rearrangement links TRBV9 to TRBJ2-3; D remains ambiguous. The germline V and J ends were trimmed by 5 bases and 4 bases, with 14 bases remaining between them. This CDR3 comprises 14 residues. The germline V gene encodes CDR1 SGDLS and CDR2 YYNGEE. CDR3 DNA: TGTGCCAGCAGAAGGGCCAGCCCTTCAGATACGCAGTATTTT. Protein sequence: CASRRASPSDTQYF.